Detailed here is one T cell receptor beta chain. This CDR3 contains 13 residues. The germline V gene has CDR1 SGHVS and CDR2 FQNEAQ. With 3 bases removed from V and 6 bases from J, the gap between germline ends came to 12 bases. It was healthy bone marrow donors who served as donors. Each donor was nominally healthy when sampled (though unrecorded immune exposures were likely). The data are from a study of cytomegalovirus exposure and HLA in healthy donors. PCR used 60 Vbeta primers and 13 Jbeta primers. This table comes from immunoSEQ multiplex PCR, and its TCRdb copy is limited to in-frame clones, with some not included. Seen here are about 89,000 clones, roughly 85% observed once, and the top ten hold 7.4%.

The rearrangement joins TRBV7-8 to TRBJ2-7; D is perhaps TRBD2 (6 bases). Sequences were obtained from PBMCs. The receptor comes from a man in his forties in good health and CMV-seropositive. CDR3 amino acids: CASSFGTSSEQYF. The CDR3 nucleotides read TGTGCCAGCAGCTTCGGGACTTCGAGCGAGCAGTACTTC.